The TCR beta chain described here comes from a study of brain T cells in children with intractable seizures. A word on this clone: Its specificity is unknown.

The sequenced cases were selected for having the highest brain T cell transcript signatures. Pre-surgery treatment included at least one anti-epileptic drug. Study results and caveats: Pre- and post-surgery blood differed in depth, so pre-surgery absences may be undersampling.

Here immunoSEQ multiplex PCR was the method, and the copy in TCRdb shows in-frame clones only, minus some. The top ten clones hold roughly 1.4% of a sample with 70,000 to 90,000 clones, 85% to 95% of them seen once. The clonotype originates from a boy less than two years old with tuberous sclerosis and intractable seizures. Source: peripheral blood, taken at surgery.

The CDR3: CATSDERASSYNEQFF. The CDR3 bases are TGTGCCACCAGTGACGAGCGGGCCAGCTCCTACAATGAGCAGTTCTTC. This chain joins TRBV24-1 and TRBJ2-1, with D possibly matching TRBD2 (6 bases). Looked up from germline, CDR1 is KGHDR and CDR2 is SFDVKD. This CDR3 has 16 residues. The V end was cut by 4 bases, the J end by 0 bases, with 12 bases between.